This TCR beta chain is from a study of T cell responses to AZD1222 COVID-19 vaccine. V gave up 4 bases and J gave up 0 bases, with 2 bases separating them. The CDR3 spans 12 residues. From germline, CDR1 is LGHDT and CDR2 YNNKEL (reference sequence). Points on this clone: The sample contains more than one DNA sequence encoding this CDR3.

Generated by immunoSEQ multiplex PCR, the TCRdb table keeps only in-frame clones and is missing some. The data show some 190,000 clones, with 80% to 95% seen just once and 1.5% to 2.5% held by the top ten. The source material was peripheral blood, sampled 28 days after the second AZD1222 dose. V is TRBV3-1 (or the pseudogene TRBV3-2) and J is TRBJ2-3; D not resolved. This receptor was identified in an adult who received the AZD1222 COVID-19 vaccine. CDR3 nucleotide sequence: TGTGCCAGCAGCCTAAGCACAGATACGCAGTATTTT. Translating gives CASSLSTDTQYF.